This T cell receptor (beta chain) was documented in a study of T cells in tuberculosis. Trimming stripped 0 bases from V and 7 bases from J, with 7 bases between. There are 14 residues in the CDR3. Germline-derived CDR1 and CDR2 are MNHEY and SVGAGI. Notes on this clone: Its specificity is unknown.

Clones were read by immunoSEQ multiplex PCR, and TCRdb kept only the in-frame ones, dropping some. The sample consists of 35,000 to 40,000 clones, almost 95% of them appearing once. Study-wide findings and caveats: Active tuberculosis patients had shorter CDR3-alpha; the beta difference was nonsignificant.

Sequenced sample: PBMCs. The genes are TRBV6-5 and TRBJ1-6; D is ambiguous. The receptor comes from a donor aged 5-35 years with latent tuberculosis or without tuberculosis infection. Some clones in this sample may be carry-over from other donors' samples. CDR3 in amino acids: CASSYSTANSPLHF. CDR3 sequence (DNA): TGTGCCAGCAGTTACTCCACAGCAAATTCACCCCTCCACTTT.